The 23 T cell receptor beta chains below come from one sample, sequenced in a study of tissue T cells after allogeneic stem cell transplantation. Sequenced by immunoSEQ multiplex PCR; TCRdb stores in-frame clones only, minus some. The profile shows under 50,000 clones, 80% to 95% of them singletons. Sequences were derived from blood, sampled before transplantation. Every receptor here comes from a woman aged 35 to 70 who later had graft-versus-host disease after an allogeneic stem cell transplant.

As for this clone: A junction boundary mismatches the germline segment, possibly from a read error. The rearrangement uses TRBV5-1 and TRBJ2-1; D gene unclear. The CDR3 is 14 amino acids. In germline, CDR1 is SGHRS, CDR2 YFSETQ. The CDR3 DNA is TGCGCCAGCAGCTTGGACTCATCCTCCAATGAGCAGTTCTTC. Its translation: CASSLDSSSNEQFF.

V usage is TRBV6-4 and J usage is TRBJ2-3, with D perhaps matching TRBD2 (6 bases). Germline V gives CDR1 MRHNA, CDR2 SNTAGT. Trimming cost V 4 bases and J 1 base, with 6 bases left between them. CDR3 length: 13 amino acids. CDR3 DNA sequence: TGTGCCAGCAGTGCTAGCGGCACAGATACGCAGTATTTT. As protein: CASSASGTDTQYF.

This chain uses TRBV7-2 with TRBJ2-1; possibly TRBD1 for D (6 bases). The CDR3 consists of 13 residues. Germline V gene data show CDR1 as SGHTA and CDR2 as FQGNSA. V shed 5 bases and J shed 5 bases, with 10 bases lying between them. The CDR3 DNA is TGTGCCAGCAGCCGCCGGGACAACAATGAGCAGTTCTTC. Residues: CASSRRDNNEQFF.

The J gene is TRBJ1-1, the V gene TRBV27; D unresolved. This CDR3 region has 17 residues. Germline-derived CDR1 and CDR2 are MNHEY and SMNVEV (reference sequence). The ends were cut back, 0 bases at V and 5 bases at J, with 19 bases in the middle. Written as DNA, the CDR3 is TGTGCCAGCAGTTTATCTGTATACGGCCTTAAGTTTACTGAAGCTTTCTTT. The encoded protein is CASSLSVYGLKFTEAFF.

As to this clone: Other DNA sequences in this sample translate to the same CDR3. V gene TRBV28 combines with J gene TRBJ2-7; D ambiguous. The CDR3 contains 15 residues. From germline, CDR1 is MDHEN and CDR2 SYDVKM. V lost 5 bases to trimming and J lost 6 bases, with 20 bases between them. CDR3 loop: CASSPAHRASGEQYF. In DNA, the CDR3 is TGTGCCAGCAGTCCCGCCCACAGAGCGTCCGGCGAGCAGTACTTC.

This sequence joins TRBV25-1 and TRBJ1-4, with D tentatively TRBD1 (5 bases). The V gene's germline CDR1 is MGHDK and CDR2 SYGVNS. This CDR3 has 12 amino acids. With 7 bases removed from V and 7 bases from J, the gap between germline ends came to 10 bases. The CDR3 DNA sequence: TGTGCCAGCACCCGGGGCGGTGAAAAACTGTTTTTT. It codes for CASTRGGEKLFF.

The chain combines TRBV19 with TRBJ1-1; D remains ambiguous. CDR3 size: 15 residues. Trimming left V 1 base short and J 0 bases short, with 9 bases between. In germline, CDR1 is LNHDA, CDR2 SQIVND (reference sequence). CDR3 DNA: TGTGCCAGTAGTATAGGCCTGGGGTTGAACACTGAAGCTTTCTTT. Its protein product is CASSIGLGLNTEAFF.

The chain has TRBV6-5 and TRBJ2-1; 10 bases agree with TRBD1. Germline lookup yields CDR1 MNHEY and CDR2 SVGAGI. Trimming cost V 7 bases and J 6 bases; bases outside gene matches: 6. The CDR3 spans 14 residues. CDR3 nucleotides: TGTGCCAGCAAATCGGGACAGGGGTTCAATGAGCAGTTCTTC. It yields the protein CASKSGQGFNEQFF.

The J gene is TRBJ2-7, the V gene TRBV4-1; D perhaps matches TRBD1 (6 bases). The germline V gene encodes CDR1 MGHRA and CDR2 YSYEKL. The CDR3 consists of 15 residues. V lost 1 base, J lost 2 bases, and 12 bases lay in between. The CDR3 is CASSQADRNPYEQYF. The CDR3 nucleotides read TGCGCCAGCAGCCAAGCCGACAGGAACCCCTACGAGCAGTACTTC.

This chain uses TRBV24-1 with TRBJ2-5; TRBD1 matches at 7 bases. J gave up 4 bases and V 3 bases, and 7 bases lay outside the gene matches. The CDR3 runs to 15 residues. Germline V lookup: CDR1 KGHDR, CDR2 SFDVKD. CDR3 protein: CATSDPRGSGETQYF. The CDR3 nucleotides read TGTGCCACCAGTGATCCCAGGGGGTCTGGAGAGACCCAGTACTTC.

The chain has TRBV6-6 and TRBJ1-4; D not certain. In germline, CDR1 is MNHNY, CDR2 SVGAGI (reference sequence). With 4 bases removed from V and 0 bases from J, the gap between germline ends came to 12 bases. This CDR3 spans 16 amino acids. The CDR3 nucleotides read TGTGCCAGCAGTTTTGAGGCTGAATCAACTAATGAAAAACTGTTTTTT. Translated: CASSFEAESTNEKLFF.

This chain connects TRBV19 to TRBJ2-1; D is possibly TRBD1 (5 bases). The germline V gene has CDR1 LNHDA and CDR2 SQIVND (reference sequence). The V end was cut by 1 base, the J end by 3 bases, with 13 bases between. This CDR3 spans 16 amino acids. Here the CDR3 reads CASSIGQGILYNEQFF. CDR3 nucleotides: TGTGCCAGTAGTATAGGGCAGGGCATACTCTACAATGAGCAGTTCTTC. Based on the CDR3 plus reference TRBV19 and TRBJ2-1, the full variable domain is DGGITQSPKYLFRKEGQNVTLSCEQNLNHDAMYWYRQDPGQGLRLIYYSQIVNDFQKGDIAEGYSVSREKKESFPLTVTSAQKNPTAFYLCASSIGQGILYNEQFFGPGTRLTVL.

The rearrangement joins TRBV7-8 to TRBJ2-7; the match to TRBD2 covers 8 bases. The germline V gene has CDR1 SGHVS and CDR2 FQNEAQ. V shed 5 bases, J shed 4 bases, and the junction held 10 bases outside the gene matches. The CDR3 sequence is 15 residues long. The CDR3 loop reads CASSRGTRGLYEQYF. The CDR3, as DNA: TGTGCCAGCAGCCGAGGGACTAGAGGTTTATACGAGCAGTACTTC. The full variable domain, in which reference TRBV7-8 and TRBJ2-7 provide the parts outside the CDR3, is GAGVSQSPRYKVAKRGQDVALRCDPISGHVSLFWYQQALGQGPEFLTYFQNEAQLDKSGLPSDRFFAERPEGSVSTLKIQRTQQEDSAVYLCASSRGTRGLYEQYFGPGTRLTVT.

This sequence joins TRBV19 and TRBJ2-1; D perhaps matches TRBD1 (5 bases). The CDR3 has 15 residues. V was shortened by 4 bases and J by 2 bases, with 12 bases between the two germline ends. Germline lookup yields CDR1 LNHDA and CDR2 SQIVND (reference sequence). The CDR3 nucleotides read TGTGCCAGTAGTAAGGGGAAGAACCCCTACAATGAGCAGTTCTTC. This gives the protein CASSKGKNPYNEQFF.

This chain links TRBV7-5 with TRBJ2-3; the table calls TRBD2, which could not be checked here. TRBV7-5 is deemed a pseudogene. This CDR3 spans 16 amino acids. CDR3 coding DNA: TGTGCCAGAAGCTTAGCTAGCGGGAGGGCATCAGATACGCAGTATTTT. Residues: CARSLASGRASDTQYF.

CDR3 region: CASSLSGPEGTGELFF. CDR3 DNA: TGTGCCAGCAGTTTAAGCGGGCCCGAGGGTACCGGGGAGCTGTTTTTT. This chain joins TRBV6-5 and TRBJ2-2; possible D gene TRBD2, 6 bases. CDR1 is MNHEY and CDR2 is SVGAGI in the germline V gene. V lost 4 bases and J lost 5, with 17 bases in between. CDR3 length: 16 amino acids.

CDR3 nucleotide sequence: TGTGCCAGCAGTTCAGGACAGAACTACGAGCAGTACTTC. This translates into CASSSGQNYEQYF. The chain carries TRBV28 and TRBJ2-7; a possible D gene is TRBD1 (6 bases). Germline-derived CDR1 and CDR2 are MDHEN and SYDVKM. The CDR3 contains 13 residues. Trimming took 4 bases from V and 3 from J, leaving 10 bases between them.

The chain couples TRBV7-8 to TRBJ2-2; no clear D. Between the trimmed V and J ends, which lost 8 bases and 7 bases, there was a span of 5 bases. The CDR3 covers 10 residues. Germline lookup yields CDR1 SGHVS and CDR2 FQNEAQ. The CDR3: CASDVGELFF. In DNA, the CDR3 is TGTGCCAGCGACGTCGGGGAGCTGTTTTTT.

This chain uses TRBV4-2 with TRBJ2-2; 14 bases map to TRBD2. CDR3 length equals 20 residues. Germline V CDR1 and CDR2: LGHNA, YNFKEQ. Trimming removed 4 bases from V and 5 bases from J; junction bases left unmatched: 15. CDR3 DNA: TGTGCCAGCAGCCCAGAGGCCCGACTAGCGGGAGGGCCTGGGACCGGGGAGCTGTTTTTT. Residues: CASSPEARLAGGPGTGELFF.

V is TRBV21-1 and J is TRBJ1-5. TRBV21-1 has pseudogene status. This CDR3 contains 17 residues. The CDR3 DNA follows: TGTGCCAGCACCGAAAGCGGTACAGTCATCAGCAATCAGCCCCAGCATTTT. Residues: CASTESGTVISNQPQHF.

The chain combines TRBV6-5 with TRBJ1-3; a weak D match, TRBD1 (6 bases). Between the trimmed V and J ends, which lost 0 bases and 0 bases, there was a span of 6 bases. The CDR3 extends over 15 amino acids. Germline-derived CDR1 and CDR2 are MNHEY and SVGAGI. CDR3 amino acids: CASSYSGASGNTIYF. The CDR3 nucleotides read TGTGCCAGCAGTTACTCGGGGGCCTCTGGAAACACCATATATTTT.

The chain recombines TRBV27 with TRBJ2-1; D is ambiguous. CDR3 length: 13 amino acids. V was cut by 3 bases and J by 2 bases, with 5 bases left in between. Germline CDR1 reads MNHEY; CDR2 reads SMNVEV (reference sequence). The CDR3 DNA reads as TGTGCCAGCAGTTTGGGGACCTACAATGAGCAGTTCTTC. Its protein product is CASSLGTYNEQFF.

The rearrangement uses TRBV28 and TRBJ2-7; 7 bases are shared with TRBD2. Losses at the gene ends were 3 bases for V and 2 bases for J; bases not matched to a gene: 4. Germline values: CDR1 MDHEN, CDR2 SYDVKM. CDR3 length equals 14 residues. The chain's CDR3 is CASSFAREPYEQYF. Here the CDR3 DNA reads TGTGCCAGCAGTTTTGCGCGGGAGCCCTACGAGCAGTACTTC. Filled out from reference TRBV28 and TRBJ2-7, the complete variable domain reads DVKVTQSSRYLVKRTGEKVFLECVQDMDHENMFWYRQDPGLGLRLIYFSYDVKMKEKGDIPEGYSVSREKKERFSLILESASTNQTSMYLCASSFAREPYEQYFGPGTRLTVT.